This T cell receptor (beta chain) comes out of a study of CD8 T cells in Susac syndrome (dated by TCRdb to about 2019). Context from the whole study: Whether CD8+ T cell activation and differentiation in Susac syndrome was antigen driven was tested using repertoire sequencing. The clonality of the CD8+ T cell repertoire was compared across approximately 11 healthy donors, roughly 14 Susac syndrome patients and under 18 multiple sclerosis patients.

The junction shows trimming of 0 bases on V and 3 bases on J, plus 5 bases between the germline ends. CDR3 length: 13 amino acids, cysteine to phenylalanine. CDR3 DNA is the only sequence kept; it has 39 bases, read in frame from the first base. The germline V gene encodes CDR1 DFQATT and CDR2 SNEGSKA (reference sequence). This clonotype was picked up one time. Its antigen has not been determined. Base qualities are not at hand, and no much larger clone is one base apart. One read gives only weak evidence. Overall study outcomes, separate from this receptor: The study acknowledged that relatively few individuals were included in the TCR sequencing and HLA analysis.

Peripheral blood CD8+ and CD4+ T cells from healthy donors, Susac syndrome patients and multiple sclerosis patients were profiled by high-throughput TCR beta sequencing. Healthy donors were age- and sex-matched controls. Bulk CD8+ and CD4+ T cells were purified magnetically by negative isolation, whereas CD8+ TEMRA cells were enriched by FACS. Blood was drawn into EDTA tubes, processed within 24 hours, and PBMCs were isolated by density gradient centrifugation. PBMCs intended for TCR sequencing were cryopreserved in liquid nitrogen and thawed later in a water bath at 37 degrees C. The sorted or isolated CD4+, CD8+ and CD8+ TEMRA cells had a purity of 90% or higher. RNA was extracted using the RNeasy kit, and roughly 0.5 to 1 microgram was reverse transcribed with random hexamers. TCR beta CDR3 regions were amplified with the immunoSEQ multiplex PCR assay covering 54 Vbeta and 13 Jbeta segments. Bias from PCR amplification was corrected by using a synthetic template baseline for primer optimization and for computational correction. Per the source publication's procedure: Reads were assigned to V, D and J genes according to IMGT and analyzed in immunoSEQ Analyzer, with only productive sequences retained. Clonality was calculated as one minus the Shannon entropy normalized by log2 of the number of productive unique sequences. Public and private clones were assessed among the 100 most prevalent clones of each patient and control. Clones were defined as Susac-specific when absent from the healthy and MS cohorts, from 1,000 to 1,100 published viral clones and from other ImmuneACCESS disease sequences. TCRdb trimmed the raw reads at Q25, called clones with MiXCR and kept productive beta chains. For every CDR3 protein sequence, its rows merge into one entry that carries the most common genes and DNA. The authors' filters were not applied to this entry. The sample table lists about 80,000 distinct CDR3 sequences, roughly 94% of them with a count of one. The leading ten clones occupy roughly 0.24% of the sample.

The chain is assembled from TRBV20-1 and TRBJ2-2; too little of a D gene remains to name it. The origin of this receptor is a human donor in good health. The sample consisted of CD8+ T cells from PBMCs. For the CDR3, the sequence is CSARDRYTGELFF. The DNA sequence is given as TGCAGTGCTAGAGATAGGTACACCGGGGAGCTGTTTTTT.